This TCR beta chain was profiled in a study of CXCR3-negative and CXCR3-positive naive CD8 T cells. Study context: Overall TRB read output was about 140 million, and each library contained about 1.5 +/- 0.3 million reads.

TRB cDNA libraries were made by UMI-labeled 5' RACE. For each CDR3 protein, TCRdb gives one entry from its re-call of the 5' RACE reads, without DNA. The sample has 100,000 to 150,000 distinct CDR3 sequences; the top ten hold about 0.48%. For this clonotype: What it binds is unknown.

Looked up from germline, CDR1 is MNHEY and CDR2 is SMNVEV (reference sequence). The CDR3 loop spans 16 amino acids. The study, taken as a whole, reports: Memory cells diverged, while naive CXCR3-positive and CXCR3-negative cells had similar TRBV-TRBJ usage. In both naive subsets diversity was comparably high, whereas memory CD8+ cells showed much lower diversity.

Naive CD8+ T cells were CD45RO-CCR7+CD27+CD95-. The chain carries TRBV27 and TRBJ2-1; TCRdb designates TRBD2, a call that cannot be tested without DNA. Sequencing used naive CXCR3- CD8+ T cells from blood. Documented subset: CD45RO-CCR7+CD27+CD95- naive CD8+ T cells lacking CXCR3 (TNR3-). This sequence originates from a human donor in good health. Some clones in this sample may be carry-over from other donors' samples. CDR3 amino acids: CASSSELAGAGDEQFF.